Shown below are 11 T cell receptor beta chains from a single sample sequenced in a study of T cell responses to AZD1222 COVID-19 vaccine. Measured with immunoSEQ multiplex PCR; TCRdb has only the in-frame clones, and not every one. The sample lists tens of thousands of clones, roughly 90% occurring once. Sequences were derived from peripheral blood, sampled 28 days after the second AZD1222 dose. The receptor set was obtained from an adult who received the AZD1222 COVID-19 vaccine.

The rearrangement joins TRBV25-1 to TRBJ1-5; no clear D gene. CDR1 is MGHDK and CDR2 is SYGVNS in the germline V gene. The CDR3 contains 14 residues. Trimming stripped 8 bases from V and 1 base from J, with 12 bases between. The CDR3 here is CASAQTGSNQPQHF. The CDR3 region has the DNA TGTGCCAGCGCCCAGACGGGGAGCAATCAGCCCCAGCATTTT.

The J gene is TRBJ2-1, the V gene TRBV11-2; 8 bases agree with TRBD1. This CDR3 has 15 amino acids. Germline V gives CDR1 SGHAT, CDR2 FQNNGV. The ends lost 5 bases at V and 9 bases at J; junction bases unmatched: 12. In DNA, the CDR3 is TGTGCCAGCAGCCTAGGGACAGGAGATATGAGTGAGCAGTTCTTC. This translates into CASSLGTGDMSEQFF.

The V and J genes are TRBV5-4 and TRBJ1-1, with D unresolved. This CDR3 region has 11 residues. With 1 base removed from V and 8 bases from J, the gap between germline ends came to 6 bases. Germline loops: CDR1 SGHNT, CDR2 YYREEE (reference sequence). CDR3 in amino acids: CASSLLGEAFF. CDR3 nucleotide sequence: TGTGCCAGCAGCTTGCTGGGAGAAGCTTTCTTT. The full variable domain, with the rest looked up from reference TRBV5-4 and TRBJ1-1, is ETGVTQSPTHLIKTRGQQVTLRCSSQSGHNTVSWYQQALGQGPQFIFQYYREEENGRGNFPPRFSGLQFPNYSSELNVNALELDDSALYLCASSLLGEAFFGQGTRLTVV.

The rearrangement joins TRBV5-1 to TRBJ2-7, with 7 bases aligning to TRBD1. V shed 8 bases, J shed 4 bases, and the junction held 12 bases outside the gene matches. Germline values: CDR1 SGHRS, CDR2 YFSETQ. The CDR3 runs to 14 residues. CDR3 nucleotide sequence: TGCGCCAGTAATCCGGGACAGAGTGGGTACGAGCAGTACTTC. Protein: CASNPGQSGYEQYF. Together with reference TRBV5-1 and TRBJ2-7, the CDR3 gives the full variable domain: KAGVTQTPRYLIKTRGQQVTLSCSPISGHRSVSWYQQTPGQGLQFLFEYFSETQRNKGNFPGRFSGRQFSNSRSEMNVSTLELGDSALYLCASNPGQSGYEQYFGPGTRLTVT.

V and J are TRBV9 and TRBJ2-3; TRBD2 matches 12 bases. The CDR3 runs 18 residues. Germline V gene lookup returns CDR1 SGDLS and CDR2 YYNGEE. The V segment lost 2 bases and the J segment 4 bases; nucleotides outside the gene matches: 11. The CDR3 nucleotides read TGTGCCAGCAGCGTTGCCGGGACTAGCGGGCCACCCGCAGATACGCAGTATTTT. Translating gives CASSVAGTSGPPADTQYF.

This rearrangement joins TRBV28 to TRBJ2-7, with D maybe TRBD1 (5 bases). Trimming removed 5 bases from V and 2 bases from J, with 10 bases in between. The CDR3 runs to 13 residues. Germline CDR1 is MDHEN and CDR2 is SYDVKM. DNA for the CDR3: TGTGCCAGCAGTCTGGACATTCCCTACGAGCAGTACTTC. It translates to CASSLDIPYEQYF.

The rearrangement links TRBV28 to TRBJ1-6, with 7 bases matching TRBD1. The CDR3 spans 14 residues. Germline values: CDR1 MDHEN, CDR2 SYDVKM. The ends lost 6 bases at V and 8 bases at J; junction bases unmatched: 7. The DNA for the CDR3 is TGTGCCAGCAGCCCCCGACAGGGCTATTCACCCCTCCACTTT. Translation gives CASSPRQGYSPLHF.

The chain recombines TRBV7-9 with TRBJ2-7; 10 bases fit TRBD1. CDR3 length: 14 amino acids. The trim removed 5 bases at V and 6 bases at J, leaving 7 bases unmatched. Looked up from germline, CDR1 is SEHNR and CDR2 is FQNEAQ (reference sequence). The CDR3 spells CASSPGTGEVEQYF. The DNA for the CDR3 is TGTGCCAGCAGCCCCGGGACAGGGGAAGTCGAGCAGTACTTC.

This chain joins TRBV16 and TRBJ2-2; 7 nucleotides match TRBD1. V lost 3 bases and J lost 7; bases outside the gene matches: 8. Germline V gene sequence: CDR1 KGHSY, CDR2 FQNENV. The CDR3 sequence is 15 residues long. The CDR3 coding sequence is TGTGCCAGCAGCCATCGTGGCAGGGGGAACGGGGAGCTGTTTTTT. It yields the protein CASSHRGRGNGELFF. Combining the CDR3 with reference TRBV16 and TRBJ2-2 gives the whole variable domain GEEVAQTPKHLVRGEGQKAKLYCAPIKGHSYVFWYQQVLKNEFKFLISFQNENVFDETGMPKERFSAKCLPNSPCSLEIQATKLEDSAVYFCASSHRGRGNGELFFGEGSRLTVL.

The J gene is TRBJ2-7, the V gene TRBV28, with D perhaps TRBD1 (5 bases). Germline loops: CDR1 MDHEN, CDR2 SYDVKM. Deletions cut 6 bases from V and 4 bases from J, with 10 bases between. The CDR3 is made up of 12 amino acids. The CDR3 DNA reads as TGTGCCAGCAGCCCCCAGGGATACGAGCAGTACTTC. It translates to CASSPQGYEQYF. The full variable domain, rest sourced from reference TRBV28 and TRBJ2-7, is DVKVTQSSRYLVKRTGEKVFLECVQDMDHENMFWYRQDPGLGLRLIYFSYDVKMKEKGDIPEGYSVSREKKERFSLILESASTNQTSMYLCASSPQGYEQYFGPGTRLTVT.

The rearrangement uses TRBV5-6 and TRBJ2-5; no definite D call. The CDR3 is 15 amino acids. Germline CDR1 SGHDT, CDR2 YYEEEE. V was shortened by 1 base and J by 0 bases, with 10 bases between the two germline ends. CDR3 protein: CASSLRAMYQETQYF. For the CDR3, the DNA is TGTGCCAGCAGCTTGCGGGCGATGTACCAAGAGACCCAGTACTTC.